These 20 T cell receptor beta chains came from one sample sequenced in a study of shared clonotypes between healthy human individuals. Profiled with immunoSEQ multiplex PCR; TCRdb holds only in-frame clones, not every one. The sample contains roughly 700,000 clones, 90% of which appear only once. The sequencing input was memory CD8+ T cells from PBMCs. The subset here: CD45RO+ cells pooled with CCR7-negative TemRA cells. The receptors come from a man younger than 30 in good health. Some clones in this sample may be carry-over from other donors' samples.

The chain carries TRBV7-2 and TRBJ2-7; 10 nucleotides align to TRBD2. The CDR3 has 18 residues. Germline CDR1 reads SGHTA; CDR2 reads FQGNSA. Trimming cost V 0 bases and J 2 bases; bases outside gene matches: 10. The CDR3 nucleotides are TGTGCCAGCAGCTTAGCGATAGCTAGCGGGAGCCCACCCTACGAGCAGTACTTC. This sequence encodes CASSLAIASGSPPYEQYF.

This sequence joins TRBV9 and TRBJ1-2; D unclear. CDR3 length: 16 residues. V lost 0 bases to trimming and J lost 5 bases, with 17 bases between them. Germline lookup yields CDR1 SGDLS and CDR2 YYNGEE. This chain's CDR3 is CASSVEVGGLRYGYTF. The CDR3 region has the DNA TGTGCCAGCAGCGTAGAGGTTGGAGGGCTCAGGTATGGCTACACCTTC.

The chain carries TRBV27 and TRBJ1-1; weak D call: TRBD1 (5 bases). From germline, CDR1 is MNHEY and CDR2 SMNVEV (reference sequence). Between the trimmed V and J ends, which lost 5 bases and 4 bases, there was a span of 11 bases. The CDR3 is made up of 13 amino acids. As DNA, the CDR3 is TGTGCCAGCAGTATCGCCGGGGGCACTGAAGCTTTCTTT. Translation: CASSIAGGTEAFF.

The sample holds one count of this clone. V gene TRBV27 combines with J gene TRBJ2-2; TRBD1 is a possible D gene (6 bases). The CDR3 runs 17 residues. V dropped 5 bases and J dropped 4 bases, with 20 bases sitting between them. Germline values: CDR1 MNHEY, CDR2 SMNVEV (reference sequence). As DNA, the CDR3 is TGTGCCAGCAGTCACCTGAACAGGGCGGATGGCACCGGGGAGCTGTTTTTT. Translation gives CASSHLNRADGTGELFF.

This clone was seen a single time. V gene TRBV4-1 combines with J gene TRBJ2-7; D is unresolved. Between the trimmed V and J ends, which lost 4 bases and 4 bases, there was a span of 17 bases. The CDR3 is made up of 15 amino acids. Germline V gene data show CDR1 as MGHRA and CDR2 as YSYEKL. The CDR3 region is CASSLQTPPLYEQYF. The CDR3 DNA reads TGCGCCAGCAGCCTTCAAACACCTCCACTTTACGAGCAGTACTTC.

This chain uses TRBV25-1 with TRBJ1-3, with D perhaps matching TRBD1 (6 bases). Germline V gene data show CDR1 as MGHDK and CDR2 as SYGVNS. CDR3 length: 16 amino acids. V gave up 6 bases and J gave up 0 bases, with 15 bases separating them. CDR3 nucleotide sequence: TGTGCCAGCAGACGAACAGGGCCGAGCTCTGGAAACACCATATATTTT. Protein product: CASRRTGPSSGNTIYF. Complete variable domain (other parts from reference TRBV25-1 and TRBJ1-3): EADIYQTPRYLVIGTGKKITLECSQTMGHDKMYWYQQDPGMELHLIHYSYGVNSTEKGDLSSESTVSRIRTEHFPLTLESARPSHTSQYLCASRRTGPSSGNTIYFGEGSWLTVV.

This chain connects TRBV7-9 to TRBJ1-1; D is ambiguous. CDR3 length equals 14 residues. In germline, CDR1 is SEHNR, CDR2 FQNEAQ (reference sequence). V lost 1 base and J 0 bases, leaving 6 bases between the germline ends. The CDR3 spells CASSLGVVNTEAFF. DNA for the CDR3: TGTGCCAGCAGCTTAGGAGTGGTGAACACTGAAGCTTTCTTT. The whole variable domain, filled in from reference TRBV7-9 and TRBJ1-1, reads DTGVSQNPRHKITKRGQNVTFRCDPISEHNRLYWYRQTLGQGPEFLTYFQNEAQLEKSRLLSDRFSAERPKGSFSTLEIQRTEQGDSAMYLCASSLGVVNTEAFFGQGTRLTVV.

The J gene is TRBJ2-7, the V gene TRBV28; 7 positions agree with TRBD2. This CDR3 region has 18 residues. The germline V gene has CDR1 MDHEN and CDR2 SYDVKM. Trimming cost V 6 bases and J 5 bases; bases outside gene matches: 22. The chain's CDR3 is CASRLTLTGRQGGNEQYF. CDR3 nucleotides: TGTGCCAGCAGGCTAACGCTAACCGGGAGGCAGGGAGGGAACGAGCAGTACTTC.

Remarks on this clone: The same CDR3 also results from other DNA sequences found in this sample. The genes are TRBV29-1 and TRBJ2-7; possibly TRBD1 for D (6 bases). The CDR3 has 11 residues. Trimming pared 5 bases from V and 3 bases from J, leaving 8 bases between. CDR1 SQVTM and CDR2 ANQGSEA come from the germline V gene. The CDR3 loop reads CSVTQGYEQYF. DNA for the CDR3: TGCAGCGTTACACAGGGCTACGAGCAGTACTTC.

In the case of this clone: This sample includes further DNA sequences coding for the same CDR3. The chain is built from TRBV28 and TRBJ1-5; D is uncertain. CDR3 size: 11 residues. Germline loops: CDR1 MDHEN, CDR2 SYDVKM. The V end was cut by 5 bases, the J end by 7 bases, with 6 bases between. As DNA, the CDR3 is TGTGCCAGCAGTAGAGGGCAGCCCCAGCATTTT. This sequence encodes CASSRGQPQHF.

This clone was seen once. The V gene is TRBV27, the J gene TRBJ1-5; the match to TRBD1 covers 7 bases. This CDR3 is built from 15 residues. The germline gives CDR1 MNHEY, CDR2 SMNVEV (reference sequence). With V trimmed by 3 bases and J by 5 bases, 7 bases remained unmatched. CDR3 in DNA: TGTGCCAGCAGTTTGACAGGGTCGAATTATCAGCCCCAGCATTTT. Amino acid sequence: CASSLTGSNYQPQHF.

The rearrangement uses TRBV9 and TRBJ2-2; the D is unclear. The germline CDR1 and CDR2 sequences are SGDLS and YYNGEE. Trimming pared 3 bases from V and 2 bases from J, leaving 8 bases between. The CDR3 loop spans 14 amino acids. Written as DNA, the CDR3 is TGTGCCAGCAGCGCGACTGGAAACACCGGGGAGCTGTTTTTT. This translates into CASSATGNTGELFF.

The chain has TRBV4-1 and TRBJ1-5; D is possibly TRBD1 (5 bases). This CDR3 region has 19 residues. Germline CDR1 reads MGHRA; CDR2 reads YSYEKL. The ends were cut back, 1 base at V and 6 bases at J, with 25 bases in the middle. CDR3 sequence reads: CASSQVVVTATYGRQPQHF. The CDR3 nucleotides are TGCGCCAGCAGCCAAGTGGTGGTGACAGCCACCTACGGGCGTCAGCCCCAGCATTTT.

The chain joins TRBV9 to TRBJ2-7; a weak D match, TRBD2 (5 bases). V was shortened by 4 bases and J by 2 bases, with 13 bases between the two germline ends. CDR3 size: 14 residues. CDR1 is SGDLS, CDR2 YYNGEE, per germline. Written as DNA, the CDR3 is TGTGCCAGCAGCCGCAATAGCGCCACCTACGAGCAGTACTTC. It translates to CASSRNSATYEQYF.

This rearrangement joins TRBV27 to TRBJ2-7; D may be TRBD2 (7 bases). Germline CDR1 is MNHEY and CDR2 is SMNVEV (reference sequence). The CDR3 runs to 14 residues. V dropped 5 bases and J dropped 4 bases, with 15 bases sitting between them. Here the CDR3 reads CASSVGGALYEQYF. In DNA form, the CDR3 reads TGTGCCAGCAGTGTGGGGGGGGCCCTATACGAGCAGTACTTC.

The chain recombines TRBV28 with TRBJ2-2; unclear D gene. V was pared by 6 bases and J by 4 bases, with 12 bases between. CDR1 MDHEN and CDR2 SYDVKM come from the germline V gene. The CDR3 length is 14 residues. CDR3 nucleotides: TGTGCCAGCAGCCTATTACGACTCACCGGGGAGCTGTTTTTT. It codes for CASSLLRLTGELFF.

This sequence joins TRBV13 and TRBJ1-2, with a possible D match to TRBD1 (6 bases). The V and J ends lost 4 bases and 4 bases respectively, with 16 bases between them. Germline CDR1 is PRHDT and CDR2 is FYEKMQ (reference sequence). This CDR3 contains 15 residues. In DNA, the CDR3 is TGTGCCAGCAGCTCGAGGGGGGGCCCGGGCTATGGCTACACCTTC. It is translated as CASSSRGGPGYGYTF. The whole variable domain, filled in from reference TRBV13 and TRBJ1-2, reads AAGVIQSPRHLIKEKRETATLKCYPIPRHDTVYWYQQGPGQDPQFLISFYEKMQSDKGSIPDRFSAQQFSDYHSELNMSSLELGDSALYFCASSSRGGPGYGYTFGSGTRLTVV.

This clone appeared a single time. The chain employs TRBV10-2 and TRBJ2-7; 11 positions match TRBD2. The CDR3 consists of 16 residues. V was clipped by 1 base and J by 5 bases; unmatched bases: 7. Per the germline V gene, CDR1 is WSHSY and CDR2 is SAAADI. CDR3 nucleotides: TGCGCCAGCAGTGAGTGGGACCTAGCGGGAGGAAACGAGCAGTACTTC. It codes for CASSEWDLAGGNEQYF.

This chain connects TRBV15 to TRBJ2-7, with 10 bases matching TRBD1. V gave up 9 bases and J gave up 1 base; unmatched junction bases: 6. CDR1 is LNHNV, CDR2 YYDKDF, per germline (reference sequence). This CDR3 spans 14 amino acids. The CDR3, as DNA: TGTGCCACGAGCGGGACAGGGGTTTCCTACGAGCAGTACTTC. The encoded protein is CATSGTGVSYEQYF.

The chain joins TRBV5-1 to TRBJ1-1; D is undetermined. With 0 bases removed from V and 7 bases from J, the gap between germline ends came to 13 bases. The CDR3 consists of 14 residues. Germline V lookup: CDR1 SGHRS, CDR2 YFSETQ. This CDR3 is CASSLEFLGSEAFF. CDR3 sequence (DNA): TGCGCCAGCAGCTTGGAGTTTTTGGGCAGTGAAGCTTTCTTT.